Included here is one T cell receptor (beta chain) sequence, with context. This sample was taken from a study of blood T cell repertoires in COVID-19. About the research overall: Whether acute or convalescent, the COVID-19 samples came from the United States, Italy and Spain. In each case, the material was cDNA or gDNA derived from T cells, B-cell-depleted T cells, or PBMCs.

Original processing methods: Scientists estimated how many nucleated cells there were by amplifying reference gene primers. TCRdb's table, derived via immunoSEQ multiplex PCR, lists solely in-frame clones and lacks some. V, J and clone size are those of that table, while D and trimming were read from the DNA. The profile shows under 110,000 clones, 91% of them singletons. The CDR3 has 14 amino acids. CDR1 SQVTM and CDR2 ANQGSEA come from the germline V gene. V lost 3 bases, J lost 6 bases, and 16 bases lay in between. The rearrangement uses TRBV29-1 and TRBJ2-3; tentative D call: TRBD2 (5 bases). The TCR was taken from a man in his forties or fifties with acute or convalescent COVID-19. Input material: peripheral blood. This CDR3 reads CSVEKSYGEDTQYF. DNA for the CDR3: TGCAGCGTTGAGAAGTCTTATGGGGAGGATACGCAGTATTTT.